Listed below are T cell receptor beta chains from one sample, sequenced in a study of spatial heterogeneity in lung cancer. TCRdb re-called the 5' RACE reads with MiXCR, one entry per CDR3 protein. The data show fewer than 100,000 distinct CDR3 sequences, 15% to 20% seen once. The sequences come from PBMCs, collected at follow-up. Receptors originate from a male donor with early-stage non-small cell lung cancer. The CDR3 runs from the conserved cysteine through the conserved F or W. The D gene is left open where the match is weak. A clone size is listed for some rows: how often the clone was seen (once, few, many), or a class if it is expanded.

D	size	V	J	DNA	CDR3
.	.	TRBV20-1	TRBJ2-1	TGCAGTGCTAGCGGGAACTCCTACAATGAGCAGTTCTTC	CSASGNSYNEQFF
TRBD1	few	TRBV20-1	TRBJ1-2	TGCAGTGCGATACTGGGGACAGGGTATGGCTACACCTTC	CSAILGTGYGYTF
TRBD1	.	TRBV24-1	TRBJ2-3	TGTGCCACCAGTGATGTCGGGAAGGGGGCTACAGATACGCAGTATTTT	CATSDVGKGATDTQYF
.	few	TRBV6-6	TRBJ2-5	TGTGCCAGCAGTTACGCGGAAGAGACCCAGTACTTC	CASSYAEETQYF
.	few	TRBV3-1	TRBJ2-2	TGTGCCAGCAGCCAAGAGGGAGGCGGCCTCGCGAACACCGGGGAGCTGTTTTTT	CASSQEGGGLANTGELFF
TRBD1	few	TRBV5-1	TRBJ2-5	TGCGCCAGCAGCTTGGGAGACAGGGGCGTCAGTGAGTACTTC	CASSLGDRGVSEYF
.	few	TRBV7-6	TRBJ2-3	TGTGCCAGCAGCTTTAGGCAGGCTCAGCGCACAGATACGCAGTATTTT	CASSFRQAQRTDTQYF
.	.	TRBV29-1	TRBJ1-2	TGCAGCGTTGAATTCCAGACAGACAACTATGGCTACACCTTC	CSVEFQTDNYGYTF
.	.	TRBV10-2	TRBJ2-7	TGCGCCAGCAGTATTGGGTCTACCTACGAGCAGTACTTC	CASSIGSTYEQYF
.	.	TRBV4-1	TRBJ1-5	TGCGCCAGCAGCCAAGTGGGACATGGAAATCAGCCCCAGCATTTT	CASSQVGHGNQPQHF
.	few	TRBV27	TRBJ2-5	TGTGCCAGCAGTGGAACCGGGGGTTACCAAGAGACCCAGTACTTC	CASSGTGGYQETQYF
TRBD2	.	TRBV24-1	TRBJ2-2	TGTGCCACCAGTGCATATGGGAAGCGGGAGAACACCGGGGAGCTGTTTTTT	CATSAYGKRENTGELFF
.	.	TRBV27	TRBJ2-2	TGTGCCAGCAGTTTTCGGGGGGCTTTAACCGGGGAGCTGTTTTTT	CASSFRGALTGELFF
TRBD2	few	TRBV9	TRBJ2-3	TGTGCCAGCAGCGTAGACTGGGCTAGCGGGACAGATACGCAGTATTTT	CASSVDWASGTDTQYF
.	.	TRBV11-2	TRBJ1-2	TGTGCCAGCAGCGCCACAGGGCTGGAGGGCTACACCTTC	CASSATGLEGYTF
TRBD2	.	TRBV20-1	TRBJ2-5	TGCAGTGCTCGCCCCGGGGGCGGGAGGGCCCAGGAGACCCAGTACTTC	CSARPGGGRAQETQYF
TRBD1	.	TRBV24-1	TRBJ1-5	TGTGCCACCAGTCGGACAGGCCTTAATCAGCCCCAGCATTTT	CATSRTGLNQPQHF
.	.	TRBV12-3/TRBV12-4	TRBJ2-3	TGTGCCAGCAGTCGCATTATTTGGGGGGCTAGCACAGATACGCAGTATTTT	CASSRIIWGASTDTQYF
.	many	TRBV29-1	TRBJ2-1	TGCAGTGCGAACGGGCTAGGGGGTCCCAATGAGCAGTTCTTC	CSANGLGGPNEQFF
.	many	TRBV6-2/TRBV6-3	TRBJ2-5	TGTGCCAGCCTACGGGAATTAAGAGAGACCCAGTACTTC	CASLRELRETQYF
.	many	TRBV20-1	TRBJ2-5	TGCAGTGCTAGGGTCCAAGAGACCCAGTACTTC	CSARVQETQYF
.	.	TRBV10-2	TRBJ1-5	TGCGCCAGCAGTCAACGGGGGACACTCAATCAGCCCCAGCATTTT	CASSQRGTLNQPQHF
.	.	TRBV12-3/TRBV12-4	TRBJ2-2	TGTGCCAGCAGTTCGTGGGAAGACACCGGGGAGCTGTTTTTT	CASSSWEDTGELFF
.	few	TRBV12-3/TRBV12-4	TRBJ2-5	TGTGCCAGCAGGGGGACAAACCAAGAGACCCAGTACTTC	CASRGTNQETQYF
TRBD2	few	TRBV24-1	TRBJ2-1	TGTGCCACCAGTGATTTAGGCGGCGGGAGGAATGAGCAGTTCTTC	CATSDLGGGRNEQFF
.	.	TRBV6-2/TRBV6-3	TRBJ2-3	TGTGCCAGCAGTTACGTCGGGGTGAGCACAGATACGCAGTATTTT	CASSYVGVSTDTQYF
.	many	TRBV7-8	TRBJ1-1	TGTGCCAGCAGCTTTTATGGGGCAGCAAACACTGAAGCTTTCTTT	CASSFYGAANTEAFF
.	few	TRBV11-2	TRBJ1-3	TGTGCCAGCAGCTTAACCTCTGGAAACACCATATATTTT	CASSLTSGNTIYF
.	few	TRBV24-1	TRBJ2-5	TGTGCCACCAGTGATTCCGCGGGTAAGGGATCAGAGACCCAGTACTTC	CATSDSAGKGSETQYF
.	few	TRBV7-2	TRBJ1-1	TGTGCCAGCAGCTTACTTCACATGAACACTGAAGCTTTCTTT	CASSLLHMNTEAFF
.	.	TRBV7-9	TRBJ2-1	TGTGCCAGCAGCGCCAATATAGAAGTCGAGCAGTTCTTC	CASSANIEVEQFF